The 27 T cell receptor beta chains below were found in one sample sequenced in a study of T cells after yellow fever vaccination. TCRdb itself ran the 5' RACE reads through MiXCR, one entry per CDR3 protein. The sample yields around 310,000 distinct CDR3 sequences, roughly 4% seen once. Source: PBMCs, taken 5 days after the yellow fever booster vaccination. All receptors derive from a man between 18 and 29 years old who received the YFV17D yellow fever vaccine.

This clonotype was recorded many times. This CDR3 reads CASSGHRVRGPGGYNEQFF. As DNA, the CDR3 is TGCGCCAGCAGCGGGCACAGGGTTAGAGGGCCAGGGGGATACAATGAGCAGTTCTTC. V is TRBV4-1 and J is TRBJ2-1, with TRBD1 matching over 7 bases. Trimming cost V 5 bases and J 4 bases; bases outside gene matches: 20. CDR1 is MGHRA, CDR2 YSYEKL, per germline. This CDR3 is built from 19 residues.

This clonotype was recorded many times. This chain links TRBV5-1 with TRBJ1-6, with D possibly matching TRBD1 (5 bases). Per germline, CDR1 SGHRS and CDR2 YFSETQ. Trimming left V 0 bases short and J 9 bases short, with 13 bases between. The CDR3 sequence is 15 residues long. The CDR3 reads CASSLEAGSPSPLHF. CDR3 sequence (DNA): TGCGCCAGCAGCTTGGAGGCAGGGAGCCCTTCACCCCTCCACTTT.

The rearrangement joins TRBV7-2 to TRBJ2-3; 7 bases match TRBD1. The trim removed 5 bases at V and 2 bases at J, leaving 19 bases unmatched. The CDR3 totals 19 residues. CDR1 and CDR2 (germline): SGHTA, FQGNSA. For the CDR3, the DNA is TGTGCCAGCAGCCATCGAGGGACAGAATTTTGGGGGTACACAGATACGCAGTATTTT. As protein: CASSHRGTEFWGYTDTQYF.

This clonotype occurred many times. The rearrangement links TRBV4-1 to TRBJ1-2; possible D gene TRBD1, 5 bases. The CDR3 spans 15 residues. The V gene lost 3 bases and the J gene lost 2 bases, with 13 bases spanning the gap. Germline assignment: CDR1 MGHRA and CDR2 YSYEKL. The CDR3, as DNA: TGCGCCAGCAGCCAGACGACAGAGACCAACTATGGCTACACCTTC. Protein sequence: CASSQTTETNYGYTF.

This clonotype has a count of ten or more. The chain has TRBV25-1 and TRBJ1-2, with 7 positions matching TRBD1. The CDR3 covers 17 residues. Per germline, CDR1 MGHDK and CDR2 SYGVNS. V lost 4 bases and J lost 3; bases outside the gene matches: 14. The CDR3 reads CASSGSRYGQVHYGYTF. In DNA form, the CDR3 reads TGTGCCAGCAGTGGTTCCCGCTATGGACAGGTCCACTATGGCTACACCTTC.

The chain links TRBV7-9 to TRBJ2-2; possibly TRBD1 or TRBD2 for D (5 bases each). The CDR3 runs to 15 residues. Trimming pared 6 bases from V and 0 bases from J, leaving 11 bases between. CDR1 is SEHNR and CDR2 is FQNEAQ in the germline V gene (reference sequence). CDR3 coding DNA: TGTGCCAGCAGGGGACCTTCCGCGAACACCGGGGAGCTGTTTTTT. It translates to CASRGPSANTGELFF.

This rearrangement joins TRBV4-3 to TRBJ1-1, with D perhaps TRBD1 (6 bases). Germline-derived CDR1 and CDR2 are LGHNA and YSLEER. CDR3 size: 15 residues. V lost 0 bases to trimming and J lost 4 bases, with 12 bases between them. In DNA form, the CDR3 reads TGCGCCAGCAGCCAAGATAGCCGAGGGGGCACTGAAGCTTTCTTT. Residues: CASSQDSRGGTEAFF.

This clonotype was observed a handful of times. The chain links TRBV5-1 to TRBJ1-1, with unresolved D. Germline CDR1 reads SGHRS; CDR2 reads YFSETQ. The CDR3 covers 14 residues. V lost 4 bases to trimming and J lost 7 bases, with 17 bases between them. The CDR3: CASSQEDAAHEAFF. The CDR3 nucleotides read TGCGCCAGCAGCCAAGAGGACGCAGCTCATGAAGCTTTCTTT.

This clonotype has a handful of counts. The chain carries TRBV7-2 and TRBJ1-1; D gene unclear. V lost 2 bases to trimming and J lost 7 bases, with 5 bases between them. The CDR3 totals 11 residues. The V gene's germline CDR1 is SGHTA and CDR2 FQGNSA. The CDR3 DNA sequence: TGTGCCAGCAGCTTACGGGTTGAAGCTTTCTTT. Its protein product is CASSLRVEAFF.

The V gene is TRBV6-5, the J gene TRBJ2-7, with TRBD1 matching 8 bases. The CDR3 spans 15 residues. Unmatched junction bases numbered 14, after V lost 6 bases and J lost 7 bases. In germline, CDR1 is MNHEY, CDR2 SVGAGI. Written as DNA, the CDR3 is TGTGCCAGCAGCCCCTTGACAGGGGACTTGGGAGAGCAGTACTTC. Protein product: CASSPLTGDLGEQYF.

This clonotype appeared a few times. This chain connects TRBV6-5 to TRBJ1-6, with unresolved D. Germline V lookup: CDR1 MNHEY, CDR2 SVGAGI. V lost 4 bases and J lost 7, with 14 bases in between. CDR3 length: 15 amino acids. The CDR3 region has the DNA TGTGCCAGCAGTTCCCTTGCTAGAACCAATTCACCCCTCCACTTT. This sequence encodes CASSSLARTNSPLHF.

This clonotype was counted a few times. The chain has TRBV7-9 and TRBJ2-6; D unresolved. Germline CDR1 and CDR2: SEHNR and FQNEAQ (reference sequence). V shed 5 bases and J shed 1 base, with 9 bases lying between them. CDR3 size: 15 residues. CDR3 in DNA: TGTGCCAGCAGCCCCCGTCAATCTGGGGCCAACGTCCTGACTTTC. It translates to CASSPRQSGANVLTF.

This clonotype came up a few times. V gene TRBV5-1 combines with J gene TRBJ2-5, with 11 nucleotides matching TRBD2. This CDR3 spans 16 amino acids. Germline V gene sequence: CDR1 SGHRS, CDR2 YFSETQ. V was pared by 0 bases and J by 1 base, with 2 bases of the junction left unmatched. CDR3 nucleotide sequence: TGCGCCAGCAGCTTGGGGACTAGCGGGTTCCAAGAGACCCAGTACTTC. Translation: CASSLGTSGFQETQYF.

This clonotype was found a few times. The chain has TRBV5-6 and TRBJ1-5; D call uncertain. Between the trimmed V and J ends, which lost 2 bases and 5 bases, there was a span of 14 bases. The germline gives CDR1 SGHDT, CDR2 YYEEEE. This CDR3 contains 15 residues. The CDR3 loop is CASSFAHSLDQPQHF. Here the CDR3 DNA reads TGTGCCAGCAGCTTCGCCCATTCACTCGATCAGCCCCAGCATTTT.

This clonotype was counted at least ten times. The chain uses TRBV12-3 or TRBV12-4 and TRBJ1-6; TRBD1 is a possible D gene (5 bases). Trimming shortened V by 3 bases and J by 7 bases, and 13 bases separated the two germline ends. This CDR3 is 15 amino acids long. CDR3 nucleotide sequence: TGTGCCAGCAGTTTTGGGGGAACGGGGAATTCACCCCTCCACTTT. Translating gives CASSFGGTGNSPLHF.

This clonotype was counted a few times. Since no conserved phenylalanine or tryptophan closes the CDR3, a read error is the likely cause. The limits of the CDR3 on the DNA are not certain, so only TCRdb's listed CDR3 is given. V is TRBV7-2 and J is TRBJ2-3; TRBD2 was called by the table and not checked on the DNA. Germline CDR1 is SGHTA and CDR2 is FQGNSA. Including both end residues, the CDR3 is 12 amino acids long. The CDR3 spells CASSRFLGLASL.

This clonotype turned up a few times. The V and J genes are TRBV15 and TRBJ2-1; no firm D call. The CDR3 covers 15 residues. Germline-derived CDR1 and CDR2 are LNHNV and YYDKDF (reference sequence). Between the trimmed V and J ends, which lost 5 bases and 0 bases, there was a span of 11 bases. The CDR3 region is CATSEDPSSYNEQFF. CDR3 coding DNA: TGTGCCACCAGCGAGGACCCAAGCTCCTACAATGAGCAGTTCTTC.

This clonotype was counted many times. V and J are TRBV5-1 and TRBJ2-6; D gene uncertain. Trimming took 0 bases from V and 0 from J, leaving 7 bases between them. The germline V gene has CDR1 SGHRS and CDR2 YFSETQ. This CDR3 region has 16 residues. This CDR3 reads CASSLGFSSGANVLTF. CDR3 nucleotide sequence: TGCGCCAGCAGCTTGGGCTTTAGCTCTGGGGCCAACGTCCTGACTTTC.

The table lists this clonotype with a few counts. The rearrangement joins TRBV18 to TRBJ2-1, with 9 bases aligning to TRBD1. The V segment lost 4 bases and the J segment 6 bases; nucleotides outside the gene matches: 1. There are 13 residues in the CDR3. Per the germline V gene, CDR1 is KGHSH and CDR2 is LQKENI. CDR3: CASSQQGANEQFF. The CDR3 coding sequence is TGTGCCAGCTCACAACAGGGGGCCAATGAGCAGTTCTTC.

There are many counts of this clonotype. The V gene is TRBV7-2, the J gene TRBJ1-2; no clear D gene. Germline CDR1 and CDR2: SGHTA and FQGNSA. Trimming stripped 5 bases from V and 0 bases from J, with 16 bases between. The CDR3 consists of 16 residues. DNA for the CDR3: TGTGCCAGCAGCCACCTCTCGGGCGCCTCTAACTATGGCTACACCTTC. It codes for CASSHLSGASNYGYTF.

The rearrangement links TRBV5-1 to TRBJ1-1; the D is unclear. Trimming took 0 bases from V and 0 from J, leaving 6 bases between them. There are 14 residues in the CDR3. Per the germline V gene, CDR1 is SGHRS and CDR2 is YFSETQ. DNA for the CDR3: TGCGCCAGCAGCTTGGTACAGATGAACACTGAAGCTTTCTTT. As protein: CASSLVQMNTEAFF. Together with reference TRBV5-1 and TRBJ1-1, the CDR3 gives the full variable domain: KAGVTQTPRYLIKTRGQQVTLSCSPISGHRSVSWYQQTPGQGLQFLFEYFSETQRNKGNFPGRFSGRQFSNSRSEMNVSTLELGDSALYLCASSLVQMNTEAFFGQGTRLTVV.

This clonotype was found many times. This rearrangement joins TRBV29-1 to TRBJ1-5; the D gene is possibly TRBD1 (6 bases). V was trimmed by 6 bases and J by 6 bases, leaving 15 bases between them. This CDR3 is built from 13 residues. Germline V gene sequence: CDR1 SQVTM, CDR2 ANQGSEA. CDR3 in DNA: TGCAGCGTCACGGGGGGGGGCGGTCAGCCCCAGCATTTT. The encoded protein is CSVTGGGGQPQHF.

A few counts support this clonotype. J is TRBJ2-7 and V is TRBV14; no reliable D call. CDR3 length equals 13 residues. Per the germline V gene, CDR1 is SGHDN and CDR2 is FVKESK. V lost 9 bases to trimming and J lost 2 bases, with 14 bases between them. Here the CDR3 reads CASPLGSTYEQYV. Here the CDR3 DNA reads TGTGCCAGTCCTCTCGGCAGTACCTACGAGCAGTACGTC.

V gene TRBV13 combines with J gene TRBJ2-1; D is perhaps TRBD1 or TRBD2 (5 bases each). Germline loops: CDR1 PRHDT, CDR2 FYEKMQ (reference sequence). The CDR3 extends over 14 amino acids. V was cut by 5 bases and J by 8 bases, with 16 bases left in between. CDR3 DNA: TGTGCCAGCAGCCAAGAGGGCAGGGACGATGAGCAGTTCTTC. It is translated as CASSQEGRDDEQFF.

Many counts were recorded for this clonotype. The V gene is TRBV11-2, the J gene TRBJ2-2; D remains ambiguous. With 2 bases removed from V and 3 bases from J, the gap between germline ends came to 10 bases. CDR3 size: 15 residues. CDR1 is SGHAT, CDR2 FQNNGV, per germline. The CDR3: CASSLRLVDTGELFF. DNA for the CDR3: TGTGCCAGCAGCTTACGTCTAGTGGACACCGGGGAGCTGTTTTTT.

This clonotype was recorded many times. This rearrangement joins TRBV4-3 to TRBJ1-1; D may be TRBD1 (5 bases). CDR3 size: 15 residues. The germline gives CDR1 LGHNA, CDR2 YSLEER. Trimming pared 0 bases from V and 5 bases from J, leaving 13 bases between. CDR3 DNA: TGCGCCAGCAGCCAAGATGAGGGGTGGGGAACTGAAGCTTTCTTT. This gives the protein CASSQDEGWGTEAFF.

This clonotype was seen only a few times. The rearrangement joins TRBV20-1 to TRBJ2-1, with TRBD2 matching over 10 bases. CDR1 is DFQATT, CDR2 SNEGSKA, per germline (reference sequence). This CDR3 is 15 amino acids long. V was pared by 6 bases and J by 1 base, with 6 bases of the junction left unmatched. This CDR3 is CSATETSGSYNEQFF. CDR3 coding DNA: TGCAGTGCAACAGAGACTAGCGGGTCCTACAATGAGCAGTTCTTC.